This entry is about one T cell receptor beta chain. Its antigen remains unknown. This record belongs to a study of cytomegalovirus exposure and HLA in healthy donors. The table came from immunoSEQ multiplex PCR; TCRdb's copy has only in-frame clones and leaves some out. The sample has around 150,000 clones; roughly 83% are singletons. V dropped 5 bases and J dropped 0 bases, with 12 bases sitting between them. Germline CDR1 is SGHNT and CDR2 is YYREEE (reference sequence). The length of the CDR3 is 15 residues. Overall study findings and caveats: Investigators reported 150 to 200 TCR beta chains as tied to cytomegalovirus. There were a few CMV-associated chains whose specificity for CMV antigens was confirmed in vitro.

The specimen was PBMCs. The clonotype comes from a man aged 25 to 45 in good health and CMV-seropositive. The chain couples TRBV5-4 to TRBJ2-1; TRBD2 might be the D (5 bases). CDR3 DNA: TGTGCCAGCAGGGGCGGGTTGAGCTCCTACAATGAGCAGTTCTTC. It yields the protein CASRGGLSSYNEQFF.